The entry that follows covers one T cell receptor (beta chain) sequence. This record belongs to a study of cytomegalovirus exposure and HLA in healthy donors. At the level of the study: T cells numbering around 180 million yielded 117 million unique TCR beta sequences in an earlier analysis. The Caucasian-associated ancestry cluster held 80% to 90% of 398 genotyped donors.

The donors gave bone marrow, and they were healthy. PCR was performed using 60 Vbeta and 13 Jbeta primers. Measured with immunoSEQ multiplex PCR; TCRdb has only the in-frame clones, and not every one. This listing includes about 48,000 clones. The V gene lost 6 bases and the J gene lost 7 bases, with 18 bases spanning the gap. The CDR3 is made up of 15 amino acids. Germline V gives CDR1 SEHNR, CDR2 FQNEAQ (reference sequence). Sequenced sample: PBMCs. The clonotype originates from a male donor in good health and CMV-seropositive. The chain recombines TRBV7-9 with TRBJ1-4, with a weak D call TRBD1 (5 bases). Here the CDR3 reads CASRHEWGGVEKLFF. For the CDR3, the DNA is TGTGCCAGCAGGCATGAATGGGGGGGGGTTGAAAAACTGTTTTTT.